This TCR beta chain was recovered during a study of blood T cell repertoires in COVID-19. The table came from immunoSEQ multiplex PCR; TCRdb's copy has only in-frame clones and leaves some out. The sample lists about 380,000 clones; over 75% were seen once. Germline CDR1 reads SGHAT; CDR2 reads FQNNGV. The CDR3 consists of 16 residues. The ends were cut back, 0 bases at V and 1 base at J, with 13 bases in the middle. Assignments of participants to cohorts depended upon their own reported clinical history. This clonotype was sampled from a man aged 25-40 years who had recovered from COVID-19. The material sequenced was PBMCs or T cells enriched from blood (not recorded which). This chain connects TRBV11-2 to TRBJ2-7; D is unclear. The CDR3 here is CASSLEGRLISYEQYF. The CDR3 DNA sequence: TGTGCCAGCAGCTTAGAGGGCAGGCTAATATCCTACGAGCAGTACTTC.